These 22 T cell receptor beta chains originate from one sample sequenced in a study of regulatory T cells in long-lasting Graves disease. Documented time point: persistent/refractory GD, antithyroid drugs over 5 years with positive TRAb. Isolated PBMC RNA provided the starting material for the TCR library. TCR beta libraries were built with iRepertoire HTBI primers and Arm-PCR of CDR3 regions. In TCRdb, the multiplex PCR reads were re-called with MiXCR into one record per CDR3 protein. This table holds under 450,000 distinct CDR3 sequences, 23% found once. The sample here was peripheral blood mononuclear cells (PBMCs), taken when the disease was refractory, from a patient treated with antithyroid drugs. The receptors were gathered from a female donor with Graves disease.

This clonotype came up a few times. The rearrangement uses TRBV19 and TRBJ1-2, with TRBD1 identical over 10 bases. Per germline, CDR1 LNHDA and CDR2 SQIVND (reference sequence). This CDR3 spans 15 amino acids. The ends lost 4 bases at V and 6 bases at J; junction bases unmatched: 8. CDR3 protein: CASSTLTGGADGYTF. The CDR3 nucleotides read TGTGCCAGTAGTACATTGACAGGGGGCGCGGATGGCTACACCTTC.

The CDR3 sequence: CASSLGLDGSSTDTQYF. The CDR3 DNA follows: TGTGCCAGCAGCTTAGGCCTCGACGGATCTAGCACAGATACGCAGTATTTT. The J gene is TRBJ2-3, the V gene TRBV13, with D unresolved. The CDR3 loop spans 17 amino acids. V lost 0 bases and J 0 bases, leaving 13 bases between the germline ends. Germline V gene data show CDR1 as PRHDT and CDR2 as FYEKMQ (reference sequence).

Only a few counts were recorded for this clonotype. This rearrangement joins TRBV5-6 to TRBJ2-7, with 10 bases that match TRBD2. CDR3 length equals 15 residues. Germline-derived CDR1 and CDR2 are SGHDT and YYEEEE. J lost 5 bases, V lost 0 bases, and 5 bases had no gene match. The CDR3 coding sequence is TGTGCCAGCAGCTTGGCTGCTAGCGGGAGCCACGAGCAGTACTTC. Protein: CASSLAASGSHEQYF.

This clonotype was detected ten times or more. The chain couples TRBV20-1 to TRBJ1-1; no reliable D call. Looked up from germline, CDR1 is DFQATT and CDR2 is SNEGSKA (reference sequence). With 2 bases removed from V and 0 bases from J, the gap between germline ends came to 4 bases. The CDR3 extends over 12 amino acids. This CDR3 is CSARQMNTEAFF. DNA for the CDR3: TGCAGTGCTAGACAGATGAACACTGAAGCTTTCTTT.

Only a few counts were recorded for this clonotype. The chain links TRBV3-1 to TRBJ2-7; the match to TRBD2 covers 9 bases. The CDR3 is 19 residues long. Germline trimming cut 0 bases from V and 7 bases from J; bases unmatched to any gene: 19. Germline V gene data show CDR1 as LGHDT and CDR2 as YNNKEL (reference sequence). Here the CDR3 DNA reads TGTGCCAGCAGCCAAGATTTTAGATCGGTAGCGGGAGCTTCGGGGGAGCAGTACTTC. This sequence encodes CASSQDFRSVAGASGEQYF.

The chain links TRBV10-3 to TRBJ1-1, with 8 nucleotides matching TRBD1. The length of the CDR3 is 14 residues. Trimming cost V 6 bases and J 4 bases; bases outside gene matches: 7. CDR1 is ENHRY, CDR2 SYGVKD, per germline. The CDR3 is CAIRSDRAVTEAFF. The CDR3 region has the DNA TGTGCCATCAGATCGGACAGGGCTGTCACTGAAGCTTTCTTT.

This clonotype has ten or more counts. V usage is TRBV12-3 or TRBV12-4 and J usage is TRBJ2-2, with TRBD2 identical over 12 bases. The V gene end was trimmed by 5 bases and the J gene end by 1 base; junction bases not matched to a gene: 2. This CDR3 has 16 residues. The chain's CDR3 is CASSPLAGGNTGELFF. The CDR3 DNA is TGTGCCAGCAGTCCACTAGCGGGAGGGAACACCGGGGAGCTGTTTTTT.

This clonotype was counted ten times or more. The chain links TRBV12-3 or TRBV12-4 to TRBJ2-6, with no clear D. Trimming left V 2 bases short and J 2 bases short, with 7 bases between. The CDR3 is 15 amino acids. This CDR3 is CASSLQSPGANVLTF. The CDR3 DNA reads TGTGCCAGCAGTTTACAGTCTCCTGGGGCCAACGTCCTGACTTTC.

This clonotype was counted at least ten times. Here the CDR3 reads CASSVDTGGFAGYTF. CDR3 bases: TGTGCCAGCAGCGTAGATACAGGGGGCTTCGCTGGCTACACCTTC. The chain is built from TRBV9 and TRBJ1-2; 9 positions match TRBD1. There are 15 residues in the CDR3. Germline V gene data show CDR1 as SGDLS and CDR2 as YYNGEE. Trimming removed 0 bases from V and 7 bases from J; junction bases left unmatched: 7. The variable domain in full, with the rest retrieved from reference TRBV9 and TRBJ1-2, is DSGVTQTPKHLITATGQRVTLRCSPRSGDLSVYWYQQSLDQGLQFLIQYYNGEERAKGNILERFSAQQFPDLHSELNLSSLELGDSALYFCASSVDTGGFAGYTFGSGTRLTVV.

This clonotype occurred many times. V gene TRBV6-1 combines with J gene TRBJ1-2; D is perhaps TRBD1 (5 bases). V was shortened by 6 bases and J by 7 bases, with 21 bases between the two germline ends. Germline CDR1 is MNHNS and CDR2 is SASEGT. The CDR3 is 15 residues long. CDR3 in DNA: TGTGCCAGCAGAACCACATCACAGGTGTTTGGTGGCTACACCTTC. Protein product: CASRTTSQVFGGYTF.

The rearrangement uses TRBV29-1 and TRBJ1-2, with D uncertain. CDR3 length: 15 residues. The germline gives CDR1 SQVTM, CDR2 ANQGSEA. V lost 0 bases and J lost 0, with 11 bases in between. The CDR3 reads CSVEDPPRSNYGYTF. For the CDR3, the DNA is TGCAGCGTTGAAGATCCCCCAAGATCTAACTATGGCTACACCTTC.

The gene calls are TRBV2 and TRBJ2-3; D is possibly TRBD1 or TRBD2 (5 bases each). This CDR3 has 16 amino acids. V gave up 5 bases and J gave up 2 bases, with 17 bases separating them. Germline V CDR1 and CDR2: SNHLY, FYNNEI. The CDR3 nucleotides read TGTGCCAGCAGTCCTGTGGGGGTACCGATCACAGATACGCAGTATTTT. Translating it yields CASSPVGVPITDTQYF.

This clonotype was counted only a few times. The V gene is TRBV2, the J gene TRBJ2-2, with TRBD1 matching over 8 bases. The CDR3 extends over 14 amino acids. CDR1 SNHLY and CDR2 FYNNEI come from the germline V gene. The ends lost 6 bases at V and 3 bases at J; junction bases unmatched: 3. CDR3 region: CASRIQGDTGELFF. The CDR3 DNA is TGTGCCAGCAGGATACAGGGGGACACCGGGGAGCTGTTTTTT.

In its sample, this clonotype was seen a few times. A much larger clone lies a single base off, so this may be a read error. The CDR3 protein is CTSTPQQGRTTGANVLTF. The CDR3 DNA follows: TGTACCAGCACACCACAACAGGGGAGGACGACTGGGGCCAACGTCCTGACTTTC. V is TRBV28 and J is TRBJ2-6, with D perhaps matching TRBD1 (7 bases). The germline V gene encodes CDR1 MDHEN and CDR2 SYDVKM. The CDR3 runs to 18 residues.

The gene calls are TRBV7-2 and TRBJ2-1; 7 nucleotides align to TRBD2. The CDR3 runs to 12 residues. Per germline, CDR1 SGHTA and CDR2 FQGNSA. Trimming cost V 7 bases and J 9 bases; bases outside gene matches: 6. The CDR3: CASTRTRVEQFF. CDR3 DNA sequence: TGTGCCAGCACCAGGACTAGGGTTGAGCAGTTCTTC.

Concerning this clonotype: A much larger clone differs by one base, so this may be a read error. The rearrangement uses TRBV27 and TRBJ1-2; D call uncertain. In germline, CDR1 is MNHEY, CDR2 SMNVEV (reference sequence). V shed 5 bases and J shed 8 bases, with 18 bases lying between them. The CDR3 loop spans 14 amino acids. The CDR3 loop is CASSDIGAAWGYTF. The CDR3 region has the DNA TGTGCCAGCAGTGATATCGGCGCCGCGTGGGGCTACACCTTC.

Many counts were recorded for this clonotype. This rearrangement joins TRBV20-1 to TRBJ2-5; D unclear. Trimming took 1 base from V and 9 from J, leaving 12 bases between them. The CDR3 runs to 12 residues. CDR1 DFQATT and CDR2 SNEGSKA come from the germline V gene (reference sequence). The CDR3 DNA reads TGCAGTGCTAGAGTGATGGGTCTGGCCCAGTACTTC. It specifies CSARVMGLAQYF.

The chain has TRBV28 and TRBJ2-2; the D is unclear. Per the germline V gene, CDR1 is MDHEN and CDR2 is SYDVKM. The CDR3 loop spans 14 amino acids. The V end was cut by 10 bases, the J end by 0 bases, with 12 bases between. The CDR3 sequence: CAMRKGSNTGELFF. CDR3 coding DNA: TGTGCCATGAGAAAAGGGTCGAACACCGGGGAGCTGTTTTTT.

This clonotype was recorded many times. The chain is built from TRBV3-1 and TRBJ1-1; TRBD1 agrees at 7 bases. The CDR3 contains 15 residues. Germline CDR1 LGHDT, CDR2 YNNKEL (reference sequence). The ends lost 2 bases at V and 4 bases at J; junction bases unmatched: 7. Here the CDR3 DNA reads TGTGCCAGCAGCCAAAAAACAGGGGTTGGCACTGAAGCTTTCTTT. Translating it yields CASSQKTGVGTEAFF.

This clonotype has ten or more counts. The V gene is TRBV18, the J gene TRBJ2-5; D remains ambiguous. V was clipped by 3 bases and J by 0 bases, with 5 bases between them. This CDR3 has 13 residues. Germline CDR1 and CDR2: KGHSH and LQKENI. The CDR3 region is CASSPTNQETQYF. The CDR3 bases are TGTGCCAGCTCACCGACAAACCAAGAGACCCAGTACTTC.

This clonotype was seen more than once but under ten times. This chain links TRBV29-1 with TRBJ2-5; D unresolved. The CDR3 runs 12 residues. V lost 3 bases to trimming and J lost 4 bases, with 9 bases between them. Germline loops: CDR1 SQVTM, CDR2 ANQGSEA. CDR3 amino acids: CSVDRFGETQYF. The DNA for the CDR3 is TGCAGCGTTGACAGGTTCGGAGAGACCCAGTACTTC.

This clonotype was recorded a few times. This chain uses TRBV30 with TRBJ2-5, with 9 bases aligning to TRBD2. The trim removed 5 bases at V and 2 bases at J, leaving 9 bases unmatched. The germline V gene encodes CDR1 GTSNPN and CDR2 SVGIG (reference sequence). CDR3 length equals 15 residues. The CDR3, as DNA: TGTGCCTGGTCAATAGCGGGAGTTGGACAAGAGACCCAGTACTTC. Translation: CAWSIAGVGQETQYF.